These 16 T cell receptor beta chains share one sample of origin, sequenced in a study of T cells in Graves' hyperthyroidism and ophthalmopathy. RNA transcripts gave rise to amplified TCR beta CDR3 regions. The HTBI primer set was used in a first-round RT-PCR of the TCR CDR3. TCRdb called the multiplex PCR reads again in MiXCR, with one record for every CDR3 protein. Here the sample spans about 350,000 distinct CDR3 sequences, 15% to 20% being singletons. The sequenced sample consisted of blood. The receptors derive from a middle-aged woman with Graves' ophthalmopathy.

This clonotype showed up many times. The rearrangement uses TRBV2 and TRBJ1-2; no clear D. Trimming removed 4 bases from V and 8 bases from J, with 11 bases in between. Germline assignment: CDR1 SNHLY and CDR2 FYNNEI. The CDR3 is 12 amino acids. As DNA, the CDR3 is TGTGCCAGCAGTGTCGGGGTAGGCGGCTACACCTTC. As protein: CASSVGVGGYTF.

Only a few counts were recorded for this clonotype. V usage is TRBV29-1 and J usage is TRBJ1-5, with D unclear. The CDR3 is 13 amino acids. The ends were cut back, 1 base at V and 7 bases at J, with 11 bases in the middle. Per the germline V gene, CDR1 is SQVTM and CDR2 is ANQGSEA. The CDR3 sequence is CSVEGGTGQPQHF. The CDR3 region has the DNA TGCAGCGTTGAAGGGGGTACCGGCCAGCCCCAGCATTTT.

This clonotype has at least ten counts. The chain has TRBV11-2 and TRBJ2-7; D perhaps matches TRBD1 (6 bases). This CDR3 spans 14 amino acids. V shed 5 bases and J shed 2 bases, with 13 bases lying between them. CDR1 is SGHAT, CDR2 FQNNGV, per germline. The CDR3 loop reads CASSTRDTPYEQYF. The CDR3 bases are TGTGCCAGCAGCACCCGGGACACCCCCTACGAGCAGTACTTC. The whole variable domain, remainder taken from reference TRBV11-2 and TRBJ2-7, is EAGVAQSPRYKIIEKRQSVAFWCNPISGHATLYWYQQILGQGPKLLIQFQNNGVVDDSQLPKDRFSAERLKGVDSTLKIQPAKLEDSAVYLCASSTRDTPYEQYFGPGTRLTVT.

On this clonotype itself: A junction boundary mismatches the germline segment, possibly from a read error. In nucleotides, the CDR3 is TGTGCCAGCAGTCCCACAGAGATCGCCGGAAACACCATATCTTTT. This encodes CASSPTEIAGNTISF. The chain uses TRBV12-3 or TRBV12-4 and TRBJ1-3; no firm D call. CDR3 size: 15 residues.

This clonotype was detected many times. V gene TRBV20-1 combines with J gene TRBJ2-2; D unresolved. CDR3 size: 12 residues. With 4 bases removed from V and 6 bases from J, the gap between germline ends came to 9 bases. Germline V lookup: CDR1 DFQATT, CDR2 SNEGSKA (reference sequence). The chain's CDR3 is CSATGRAGELFF. CDR3 DNA sequence: TGCAGTGCTACCGGGCGTGCCGGGGAGCTGTTTTTT.

In its sample, this clonotype was seen a few times. V and J are TRBV13 and TRBJ1-6; possible D gene TRBD1, 5 bases. Deletions cut 2 bases from V and 13 bases from J, with 21 bases between. Germline values: CDR1 PRHDT, CDR2 FYEKMQ (reference sequence). This CDR3 region has 16 residues. CDR3 loop: CASSLNRGTVGFPLHF. CDR3 DNA sequence: TGTGCCAGCAGCTTAAATAGGGGAACAGTTGGGTTCCCCCTCCACTTT.

This clonotype was counted at least ten times. The chain employs TRBV7-8 and TRBJ1-2; 10 bases align to TRBD1. Germline CDR1 and CDR2: SGHVS and FQNEAQ. The CDR3 spans 16 residues. V was pared by 1 base and J by 8 bases, with 10 bases of the junction left unmatched. In DNA, the CDR3 is TGTGCCAGCAGCTTAGATCGGGACAGGGGTTTTTACGGCTACACCTTC. It translates to CASSLDRDRGFYGYTF.

This clonotype was recorded many times. The chain links TRBV28 to TRBJ1-1; D unclear. CDR1 is MDHEN, CDR2 SYDVKM, per germline. The CDR3 has 14 residues. Deletions cut 6 bases from V and 0 bases from J, with 11 bases between. CDR3 DNA sequence: TGTGCCAGCAGAGAACGGGGATTGAACACTGAAGCTTTCTTT. Its protein product is CASRERGLNTEAFF.

Ten or more counts support this clonotype. J is TRBJ1-5 and V is TRBV27; 8 positions agree with TRBD1. The CDR3 has 17 residues. The germline gives CDR1 MNHEY, CDR2 SMNVEV (reference sequence). J was trimmed by 2 bases and V by 5 bases; bases with no gene match: 11. The CDR3 here is CASSPRATGVGNQPQHF. Written as DNA, the CDR3 is TGTGCCAGCAGTCCCCGGGCGACAGGGGTCGGCAATCAGCCCCAGCATTTT.

The sample holds many counts of this clonotype. J is TRBJ1-6 and V is TRBV12-3 or TRBV12-4, with D maybe TRBD1 (5 bases). There are 15 residues in the CDR3. The V end was cut by 6 bases, the J end by 7 bases, with 16 bases between. CDR3 nucleotides: TGTGCCAGCAGAGGAACCGGGACGGGGAATTCACCCCTCCACTTT. Protein: CASRGTGTGNSPLHF.

This clonotype appeared many times. The chain links TRBV29-1 to TRBJ1-1; TRBD1 matches 7 bases. This CDR3 is 15 amino acids long. After removal of 3 bases from V and 5 bases from J, the junction contained 12 bases not matched to a gene. Germline V lookup: CDR1 SQVTM, CDR2 ANQGSEA. CDR3 residues: CSVDGTPRGRTEAFF. CDR3 nucleotide sequence: TGCAGCGTTGATGGGACCCCGAGGGGGCGAACTGAAGCTTTCTTT.

At least ten counts were recorded for this clonotype. The V gene is TRBV19, the J gene TRBJ1-2; D not resolved. Germline loops: CDR1 LNHDA, CDR2 SQIVND (reference sequence). The CDR3 covers 15 residues. V lost 0 bases and J lost 0, with 8 bases in between. CDR3 nucleotides: TGTGCCAGTAGTATAGAAGGCAGTACTAACTATGGCTACACCTTC. Translation gives CASSIEGSTNYGYTF. Based on the CDR3 plus reference TRBV19 and TRBJ1-2, the full variable domain is DGGITQSPKYLFRKEGQNVTLSCEQNLNHDAMYWYRQDPGQGLRLIYYSQIVNDFQKGDIAEGYSVSREKKESFPLTVTSAQKNPTAFYLCASSIEGSTNYGYTFGSGTRLTVV.

This clonotype has at least ten counts. The chain has TRBV5-4 and TRBJ2-5; a weak D match, TRBD1 (6 bases). V was cut by 3 bases and J by 1 base, with 22 bases left in between. Germline values: CDR1 SGHNT, CDR2 YYREEE (reference sequence). The CDR3 covers 18 residues. This CDR3 is CASSSPRGLAPTQETQYF. CDR3 DNA sequence: TGTGCCAGCAGCTCCCCCAGGGGTCTAGCTCCGACCCAAGAGACCCAGTACTTC.

V and J are TRBV19 and TRBJ1-1; D is uncertain. Trimming removed 4 bases from V and 1 base from J, with 7 bases in between. The germline gives CDR1 LNHDA, CDR2 SQIVND (reference sequence). The CDR3 is 13 residues long. CDR3 bases: TGTGCCAGTAGTAGACGCTGGAACACTGAAGCTTTCTTT. This encodes CASSRRWNTEAFF.

This clonotype showed up many times. V gene TRBV7-6 combines with J gene TRBJ1-2, with 8 bases matching TRBD1. In germline, CDR1 is SGHVS, CDR2 FNYEAQ. The CDR3 totals 14 residues. The J segment lost 7 bases and the V segment lost 5 bases, leaving 9 bases of the junction unmatched. The CDR3 coding sequence is TGTGCCAGCAGCACGAGACCAGGGGGCGGTGGCTACACCTTC. This gives the protein CASSTRPGGGGYTF.

This clonotype was seen repeatedly, ten times or more. The J gene is TRBJ2-5, the V gene TRBV6-2 or TRBV6-3; no clear D. Per germline, CDR1 MNHEY and CDR2 SVGEGT. The CDR3 covers 11 residues. Trimming removed 3 bases from V and 6 bases from J, with 5 bases in between. The CDR3 loop is CASSYIQTQYF. CDR3 DNA: TGTGCCAGCAGTTATATCCAGACCCAGTACTTC.